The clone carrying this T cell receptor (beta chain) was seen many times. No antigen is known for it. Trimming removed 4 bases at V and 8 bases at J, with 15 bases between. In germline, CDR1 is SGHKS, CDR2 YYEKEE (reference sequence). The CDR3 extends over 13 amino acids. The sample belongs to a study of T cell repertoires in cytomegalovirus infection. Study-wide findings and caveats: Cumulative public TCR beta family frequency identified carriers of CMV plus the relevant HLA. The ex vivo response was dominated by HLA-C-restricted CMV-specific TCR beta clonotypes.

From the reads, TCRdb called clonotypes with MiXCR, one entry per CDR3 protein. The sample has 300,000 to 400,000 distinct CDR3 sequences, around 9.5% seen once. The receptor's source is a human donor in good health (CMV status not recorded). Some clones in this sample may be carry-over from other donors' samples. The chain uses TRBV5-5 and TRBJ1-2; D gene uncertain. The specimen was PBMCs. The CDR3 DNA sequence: TGTGCCAGCAGCCCGTATCTACAGAACGGCTACACCTTC. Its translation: CASSPYLQNGYTF.